The sample holds many counts of the clone carrying this T cell receptor beta chain. Its antigen is unknown. Trimming cost V 10 bases and J 2 bases; bases outside gene matches: 10. Germline assignment: CDR1 ENHRY and CDR2 SYGVKD. CDR3 length: 15 amino acids. A second 7 to 11 cycle PCR used barcoded and J-beta primers. TCRdb itself ran the 5' RACE reads through MiXCR, one entry per CDR3 protein. Found here are about 1 million distinct CDR3 sequences, 35% to 55% of them singletons; the top ten hold 15% to 20%. Isolated per sample were at least 6 million PBMCs. The entry originates in a study of blood T cells in healthy people across ages. On the study more broadly: About one barcoded TCR beta cDNA was captured per two T cells. Findings and caveats of the study: With age, beta diversity per million T cells declined roughly linearly, significantly by over 35. No conclusive comparison of naive versus antigen-experienced cells was possible with unsorted PBMCs.

The chain carries TRBV10-3 and TRBJ2-3; 9 bases fit TRBD2. This clonotype was sampled from a woman aged 55-75 years in good health. Material for sequencing was blood. CDR3 bases: TGTGCCAGCCGAACACCGGGACTAGCCACAGATACGCAGTATTTT. Translation: CASRTPGLATDTQYF.